The rows below give T cell receptor beta chains drawn from one sample of a study of T cell responses to AZD1222 COVID-19 vaccine. Assay: immunoSEQ multiplex PCR; the TCRdb copy retains only in-frame clones and omits some. The sample lists about 84,000 clones, 70% to 90% seen once, with around 10% in the top ten. Here the sequenced sample was peripheral blood, taken 28 days after the second AZD1222 dose. Receptors were obtained from an adult who received the AZD1222 COVID-19 vaccine. The CDR3 runs from the conserved cysteine through the conserved F or W. The D gene is left open where the match is weak. Clone size appears in some rows only: once, few, many, or a class for an expanded clone.

V gene: TRBV7-8; clone size: .; J gene: TRBJ1-5; D gene: .; CDR3 protein: CASSSIMGFGNQPQHF; CDR3 DNA: TGTGCCAGCAGCTCCATCATGGGGTTTGGCAATCAGCCCCAGCATTTT
V gene: TRBV29-1; clone size: once; J gene: TRBJ1-2; D gene: TRBD1; CDR3 protein: CSVPLPTGVAQGNYGYTF; CDR3 DNA: TGCAGCGTTCCGCTCCCGACAGGGGTAGCCCAAGGAAACTATGGCTACACCTTC
V gene: TRBV14; clone size: .; J gene: TRBJ2-3; D gene: .; CDR3 protein: CASSLLGGDTQYF; CDR3 DNA: TGTGCCAGCAGCCTCTTAGGAGGGGATACGCAGTATTTT
V gene: TRBV5-1; clone size: .; J gene: TRBJ2-7; D gene: .; CDR3 protein: CASFPDPQTSLRREQYF; CDR3 DNA: TGCGCCAGCTTCCCGGACCCTCAAACTAGTTTGAGGCGCGAGCAGTACTTC
V gene: TRBV3-1/TRBV3-2; clone size: .; J gene: TRBJ1-5; D gene: .; CDR3 protein: CASNQGGGEQPQHF; CDR3 DNA: TGTGCCAGCAATCAGGGAGGGGGTGAGCAGCCCCAGCATTTT
V gene: TRBV9; clone size: .; J gene: TRBJ2-3; D gene: .; CDR3 protein: CASSVRPLRGLSTDTQYF; CDR3 DNA: TGTGCCAGCAGCGTGAGACCCTTACGGGGGCTAAGCACAGATACGCAGTATTTT
V gene: TRBV5-1; clone size: once; J gene: TRBJ2-1; D gene: .; CDR3 protein: CASSLDQVGNEQFF; CDR3 DNA: TGCGCCAGCAGCTTGGATCAGGTTGGGAATGAGCAGTTCTTC
V gene: TRBV29-1; clone size: .; J gene: TRBJ2-7; D gene: TRBD1; CDR3 protein: CSVSETGREQYF; CDR3 DNA: TGCAGCGTTTCCGAGACAGGGCGCGAGCAGTACTTC
V gene: TRBV6-2/TRBV6-3; clone size: .; J gene: TRBJ1-6; D gene: TRBD1; CDR3 protein: CASSRQGSSYNSPLHF; CDR3 DNA: TGTGCCAGCAGTCGACAGGGGAGCTCCTATAATTCACCCCTCCACTTT
V gene: TRBV19; clone size: .; J gene: TRBJ1-5; D gene: .; CDR3 protein: CASSIGTDSNQPQHF; CDR3 DNA: TGTGCCAGTAGTATTGGGACGGATAGCAATCAGCCCCAGCATTTT
V gene: TRBV14; clone size: .; J gene: TRBJ2-5; D gene: .; CDR3 protein: CASSQGARETQYF; CDR3 DNA: TGTGCCAGCAGCCAGGGGGCACGTGAGACCCAGTACTTC
V gene: TRBV5-1; clone size: .; J gene: TRBJ1-1; D gene: TRBD1; CDR3 protein: CASSFRTGEGTEAFF; CDR3 DNA: TGCGCCAGCAGCTTTCGGACAGGGGAGGGCACTGAAGCTTTCTTT
V gene: TRBV28; clone size: .; J gene: TRBJ2-2; D gene: TRBD2; CDR3 protein: CASSFWTSIPGELFF; CDR3 DNA: TGTGCCAGCAGTTTCTGGACTAGCATTCCCGGGGAGCTGTTTTTT
V gene: TRBV11-2; clone size: .; J gene: TRBJ1-2; D gene: .; CDR3 protein: CASSLGGGYTF; CDR3 DNA: TGTGCCAGCAGCTTAGGGGGGGGCTACACCTTC
V gene: TRBV5-1; clone size: .; J gene: TRBJ2-2; D gene: .; CDR3 protein: CASSLMNMNTGELFF; CDR3 DNA: TGCGCCAGCAGCCTAATGAACATGAACACCGGGGAGCTGTTTTTT
V gene: TRBV19; clone size: few; J gene: TRBJ1-2; D gene: .; CDR3 protein: CASSIDKGPVYGYTF; CDR3 DNA: TGTGCCAGTAGTATAGATAAAGGGCCAGTTTATGGCTACACCTTC
V gene: TRBV5-1; clone size: .; J gene: TRBJ2-1; D gene: TRBD2; CDR3 protein: CACGAGDDYNEQFF; CDR3 DNA: TGCGCGTGTGGGGCGGGGGACGACTACAATGAGCAGTTCTTC
V gene: TRBV4-2; clone size: .; J gene: TRBJ1-4; D gene: TRBD1; CDR3 protein: CASSQLSGTGENEKLFF; CDR3 DNA: TGTGCCAGCAGCCAACTCTCCGGGACAGGCGAAAATGAAAAACTGTTTTTT
V gene: TRBV5-1; clone size: .; J gene: TRBJ2-3; D gene: TRBD2; CDR3 protein: CASSLQYLGGGALDTQYF; CDR3 DNA: TGCGCCAGCAGCTTGCAGTACTTAGGCGGGGGGGCCTTAGATACGCAGTATTTT
V gene: TRBV3-1/TRBV3-2; clone size: .; J gene: TRBJ2-5; D gene: TRBD2; CDR3 protein: CASSQDYGDLAGGSYQETQYF; CDR3 DNA: TGTGCCAGCAGCCAAGATTATGGGGACCTAGCGGGAGGGTCGTACCAAGAGACCCAGTACTTC
V gene: TRBV15; clone size: .; J gene: TRBJ1-6; D gene: TRBD1; CDR3 protein: CATSRSDRGLSPLHF; CDR3 DNA: TGTGCCACCAGCAGATCCGACAGGGGACTTTCACCCCTCCACTTT
V gene: TRBV11-2; clone size: once; J gene: TRBJ1-1; D gene: TRBD1; CDR3 protein: CASSRPGTGVTEAFF; CDR3 DNA: TGTGCCAGCAGCAGACCCGGGACAGGGGTAACTGAAGCTTTCTTT
V gene: TRBV7-9; clone size: .; J gene: TRBJ2-3; D gene: TRBD1; CDR3 protein: CASSSWQGATDTQYF; CDR3 DNA: TGTGCCAGCAGCTCTTGGCAGGGGGCCACTGATACGCAGTATTTT
V gene: TRBV6-6; clone size: .; J gene: TRBJ1-1; D gene: TRBD1; CDR3 protein: CASSRQGASFTNTEAFF; CDR3 DNA: TGTGCCAGCAGTCGACAGGGGGCGAGTTTCACGAACACTGAAGCTTTCTTT
V gene: TRBV18; clone size: few; J gene: TRBJ1-3; D gene: .; CDR3 protein: CASSRSSSGNTIYF; CDR3 DNA: TGTGCCAGCTCACGGTCGAGCTCTGGAAACACCATATATTTT
V gene: TRBV6-2/TRBV6-3; clone size: .; J gene: TRBJ1-6; D gene: .; CDR3 protein: CASSYPDSPLHF; CDR3 DNA: TGTGCCAGCAGTTACCCGGACTCACCCCTCCACTTT
V gene: TRBV28; clone size: .; J gene: TRBJ2-6; D gene: .; CDR3 protein: CASSPKGLWGQILTF; CDR3 DNA: TGTGCCAGCAGCCCAAAGGGCCTCTGGGGCCAAATCCTGACTTTC
V gene: TRBV7-2; clone size: .; J gene: TRBJ2-3; D gene: TRBD2; CDR3 protein: CASSSSLGGSDTQYF; CDR3 DNA: TGTGCCAGCAGCTCATCTTTGGGCGGGAGCGATACGCAGTATTTT
V gene: TRBV18; clone size: .; J gene: TRBJ1-4; D gene: .; CDR3 protein: CASSPLEKATNEKLFF; CDR3 DNA: TGTGCCAGCTCACCTCTGGAGAAAGCAACTAATGAAAAACTGTTTTTT
V gene: TRBV27; clone size: .; J gene: TRBJ2-3; D gene: .; CDR3 protein: CASSVRRESTDTQYF; CDR3 DNA: TGTGCCAGCAGTGTAAGGAGGGAGAGCACAGATACGCAGTATTTT
V gene: TRBV10-2; clone size: .; J gene: TRBJ2-5; D gene: TRBD2; CDR3 protein: CASSRGGAAQETQYF; CDR3 DNA: TGCGCCAGCAGTCGGGGAGGGGCGGCTCAAGAGACCCAGTACTTC
V gene: TRBV9; clone size: once; J gene: TRBJ1-2; D gene: .; CDR3 protein: CASSTRVNYGYTF; CDR3 DNA: TGTGCCAGCAGCACCAGGGTAAACTATGGCTACACCTTC
V gene: TRBV6-2/TRBV6-3; clone size: .; J gene: TRBJ2-6; D gene: .; CDR3 protein: CASSTFGANVLTF; CDR3 DNA: .
V gene: TRBV9; clone size: .; J gene: TRBJ2-3; D gene: .; CDR3 protein: CASSPPPGDATQYF; CDR3 DNA: TGTGCCAGCAGCCCACCCCCGGGTGATGCTACGCAGTATTTT
V gene: TRBV4-3; clone size: few; J gene: TRBJ1-5; D gene: .; CDR3 protein: CASSQAGTEPQHF; CDR3 DNA: TGCGCCAGCAGCCAGGCCGGGACGGAGCCCCAGCATTTT